Following are 32 T cell receptor beta chains from one sample sequenced in a study of blood T cell repertoires in COVID-19. This table comes from immunoSEQ multiplex PCR, and its TCRdb copy is limited to in-frame clones, with some not included. The table has around 250,000 clones, 80% to 90% seen once. Sample: PBMCs or T cells enriched from blood (not recorded which). Receptor source: a man aged 25 to 45 with acute COVID-19.

The chain couples TRBV10-3 to TRBJ1-1; weak D call: TRBD1 (6 bases). Per germline, CDR1 ENHRY and CDR2 SYGVKD. Between the trimmed V and J ends, which lost 7 bases and 0 bases, there was a span of 15 bases. The CDR3 covers 15 residues. The CDR3: CAIMQGLGVNTEAFF. CDR3 bases: TGTGCCATCATGCAGGGGCTAGGGGTGAACACTGAAGCTTTCTTT.

The gene calls are TRBV24-1 and TRBJ1-1; D possibly corresponds to TRBD1 (6 bases). CDR1 and CDR2 (germline): KGHDR, SFDVKD. The CDR3 contains 15 residues. Trimming pared 5 bases from V and 0 bases from J, leaving 12 bases between. The CDR3, as DNA: TGTGCCACCAGTGCGACAGGTAACATGAACACTGAAGCTTTCTTT. Amino acid sequence: CATSATGNMNTEAFF.

The J gene is TRBJ1-1, the V gene TRBV28; 7 bases match TRBD1. CDR3 size: 13 residues. Trimming cost V 6 bases and J 4 bases; bases outside gene matches: 5. Looked up from germline, CDR1 is MDHEN and CDR2 is SYDVKM. The CDR3 sequence is CASRLTGVTEAFF. The CDR3 DNA reads TGTGCCAGCAGACTTACAGGGGTCACTGAAGCTTTCTTT.

This clone appeared a single time. The V and J genes are TRBV9 and TRBJ2-1; D is possibly TRBD1 (6 bases). The CDR3 runs 15 residues. The V gene's germline CDR1 is SGDLS and CDR2 YYNGEE. Deletions cut 2 bases from V and 1 base from J, with 10 bases between. The CDR3 sequence: CASSVHRDSYNEQFF. The CDR3 nucleotides read TGTGCCAGCAGCGTCCACAGGGATTCCTACAATGAGCAGTTCTTC. The full variable domain, in which reference TRBV9 and TRBJ2-1 provide the parts outside the CDR3, is DSGVTQTPKHLITATGQRVTLRCSPRSGDLSVYWYQQSLDQGLQFLIQYYNGEERAKGNILERFSAQQFPDLHSELNLSSLELGDSALYFCASSVHRDSYNEQFFGPGTRLTVL.

This chain connects TRBV25-1 to TRBJ1-1; 7 bases map to TRBD1. In germline, CDR1 is MGHDK, CDR2 SYGVNS. J lost 2 bases, V lost 3 bases, and 9 bases had no gene match. The CDR3 sequence is 16 residues long. CDR3 sequence reads: CASSESTGVVNTEAFF. For the CDR3, the DNA is TGTGCCAGCAGTGAGTCTACAGGGGTTGTAAACACTGAAGCTTTCTTT.

The rearrangement uses TRBV3-1 (or the pseudogene TRBV3-2) and TRBJ1-3; the D gene is possibly TRBD1 (5 bases). Germline V gene data show CDR1 as LGHDT and CDR2 as YNNKEL (reference sequence). This CDR3 comprises 14 residues. V shed 2 bases and J shed 2 bases, with 7 bases lying between them. CDR3 DNA sequence: TGTGCCAGCAGCCAACGGGGGGCTGGAAACACCATATATTTT. Amino acids: CASSQRGAGNTIYF.

A word on this clone: At one boundary the junction diverges from the germline segment, which might be a read error. J is TRBJ2-1 and V is TRBV5-1; 11 positions match TRBD2. This CDR3 is 15 amino acids long. Germline V gives CDR1 SGHRS, CDR2 YFSETQ. In DNA form, the CDR3 reads TGTGCCAGCGACCCGGGACTAGCGGTCTACAATGAGCAGTTCTTC. Translating it yields CASDPGLAVYNEQFF.

This rearrangement joins TRBV2 to TRBJ1-4; TRBD1 is a possible D gene (5 bases). Germline CDR1 SNHLY, CDR2 FYNNEI. CDR3 length equals 13 residues. V was trimmed by 11 bases and J by 2 bases, leaving 12 bases between them. CDR3 amino acids: CAGQGGTNEKLFF. For the CDR3, the DNA is TGTGCCGGTCAGGGAGGGACTAATGAAAAACTGTTTTTT.

CDR3 bases: TGTGCCAGCAGCAAAGTAGGGAGCGGCTACACCTTC. Translated: CASSKVGSGYTF. J is TRBJ1-2 and V is TRBV21-1. TRBV21-1 is classified as a pseudogene. The CDR3 spans 12 residues.

This chain joins TRBV9 and TRBJ1-1, with D maybe TRBD1 (5 bases). This CDR3 contains 15 residues. V was pared by 3 bases and J by 0 bases, with 12 bases between. The germline V gene has CDR1 SGDLS and CDR2 YYNGEE. In DNA, the CDR3 is TGTGCCAGCAGCGGACAGTTCGGACTGAACACTGAAGCTTTCTTT. This gives the protein CASSGQFGLNTEAFF.

The chain combines TRBV27 with TRBJ2-3; 7 bases are shared with TRBD1. The CDR3 sequence is 15 residues long. V was pared by 2 bases and J by 2 bases, with 4 bases of the junction left unmatched. From germline, CDR1 is MNHEY and CDR2 SMNVEV (reference sequence). Here the CDR3 DNA reads TGTGCCAGCAGTTTACCCGGACAGGACACAGATACGCAGTATTTT. Translated, it gives CASSLPGQDTDTQYF.

Only one count was recorded for this clone. This chain joins TRBV4-1 and TRBJ1-3, with D possibly matching TRBD1 (5 bases). The germline CDR1 and CDR2 sequences are MGHRA and YSYEKL. V was clipped by 1 base and J by 0 bases, with 13 bases between them. This CDR3 is built from 17 residues. CDR3 residues: CASSQVLAGLSGNTIYF. The DNA of the CDR3 is TGCGCCAGCAGCCAAGTGCTAGCGGGGCTCTCTGGAAACACCATATATTTT.

This clone was detected only a few times. The J gene is TRBJ2-7, the V gene TRBV12-3 or TRBV12-4; D unresolved. The length of the CDR3 is 13 residues. Trimming removed 3 bases from V and 4 bases from J, with 10 bases in between. CDR3 bases: TGTGCCAGCAGTTTTAACGCCGGGTACGAGCAGTACGTC. Translated: CASSFNAGYEQYV.

This clone has at least ten counts. This chain links TRBV20-1 with TRBJ2-1, with D possibly matching TRBD1 (5 bases). The V end was cut by 3 bases, the J end by 0 bases, with 12 bases between. The germline V gene encodes CDR1 DFQATT and CDR2 SNEGSKA (reference sequence). The CDR3 runs to 15 residues. The CDR3, as DNA: TGCAGTGCTAGTCTAGGGGAATACTCCTACAATGAGCAGTTCTTC. It translates to CSASLGEYSYNEQFF.

The rearrangement uses TRBV27 and TRBJ1-6, with TRBD1 matching 9 bases. The J segment lost 8 bases and the V segment lost 2 bases, leaving 1 base of the junction unmatched. CDR3 length: 14 amino acids. CDR1 MNHEY and CDR2 SMNVEV come from the germline V gene (reference sequence). The CDR3 nucleotides read TGTGCCAGCAGTTTAGACAGGGGGGATTCACCCCTCCACTTT. It encodes CASSLDRGDSPLHF.

J is TRBJ2-1 and V is TRBV27, with 9 bases aligning to TRBD1. V shed 8 bases, J shed 8 bases, and the junction held 7 bases outside the gene matches. CDR3 length: 13 residues. Germline-derived CDR1 and CDR2 are MNHEY and SMNVEV (reference sequence). Written as DNA, the CDR3 is TGTGCCAGCGCGGACAGGGGCCCATATGAGCAGTTCTTC. Its protein product is CASADRGPYEQFF.

Only one count was recorded for this clone. The chain uses TRBV7-9 and TRBJ1-1; perhaps TRBD1 as D (6 bases). V lost 4 bases and J lost 5, with 17 bases in between. CDR1 is SEHNR and CDR2 is FQNEAQ in the germline V gene (reference sequence). The CDR3 consists of 15 residues. The chain's CDR3 is CASSSVGALGTEAFF. The CDR3 DNA follows: TGTGCCAGCAGCTCGGTGGGGGCGCTTGGGACTGAAGCTTTCTTT.

The V and J genes are TRBV18 and TRBJ2-3, with a tentative D call TRBD1 (6 bases). This CDR3 is built from 16 residues. Per germline, CDR1 KGHSH and CDR2 LQKENI. V was cut by 5 bases and J by 2 bases, with 17 bases left in between. CDR3 region: CASSKPGQRNTDTQYF. The CDR3 DNA reads TGTGCCAGCTCAAAACCGGGACAAAGAAACACAGATACGCAGTATTTT.

The chain recombines TRBV6-5 with TRBJ2-3, with a possible D match to TRBD1 (7 bases). V gave up 8 bases and J gave up 0 bases, with 15 bases separating them. Germline CDR1 reads MNHEY; CDR2 reads SVGAGI. This CDR3 has 15 amino acids. CDR3 residues: CASSLEGASTDTQYF. As DNA, the CDR3 is TGTGCCAGCTCTCTGGAGGGGGCTAGCACAGATACGCAGTATTTT.

CDR3 in DNA: TGTGCCAGCAGCCCCAGCGAAGATACGCAGTATTTT. Translated, it gives CASSPSEDTQYF. V is TRBV7-2 and J is TRBJ2-3; no definite D call. CDR1 SGHTA and CDR2 FQGNSA come from the germline V gene. V was clipped by 5 bases and J by 5 bases, with 8 bases between them. The CDR3 is 12 amino acids.

This clone is a singleton in its sample. Germline and junction disagree at one end, which may indicate a read error. The V call is TRBV5-1, the J call TRBJ2-3, with D possibly matching TRBD2 (6 bases). The germline V gene has CDR1 SGHRS and CDR2 YFSETQ. CDR3 size: 16 residues. This CDR3 reads CASSGGSRSFTDTQYF. The DNA for the CDR3 is TGTGCCAGCAGCGGAGGGTCTAGGTCTTTCACAGATACGCAGTATTTT.

This chain connects TRBV6-4 to TRBJ1-5; D not resolved. Trimming took off 2 bases at V and 4 bases at J, with 6 bases between the two ends. This CDR3 spans 13 amino acids. Germline CDR1 MRHNA, CDR2 SNTAGT. CDR3 amino acids: CASSDGRNQPQHF. CDR3 sequence (DNA): TGTGCCAGCAGTGACGGGAGAAATCAGCCCCAGCATTTT.

The chain joins TRBV5-1 to TRBJ1-2; D is unclear. The CDR3 runs 14 residues. Trimming cost V 1 base and J 6 bases, with 13 bases left between them. Germline lookup yields CDR1 SGHRS and CDR2 YFSETQ. As DNA, the CDR3 is TGCGCCAGCAGCTTGTCCGGGGTCGTTGATGGCTACACCTTC. Its protein product is CASSLSGVVDGYTF.

V usage is TRBV5-1 and J usage is TRBJ1-6; weak D call: TRBD1 (6 bases). The CDR3 has 14 residues. V lost 1 base, J lost 7 bases, and 9 bases lay in between. Germline values: CDR1 SGHRS, CDR2 YFSETQ. The CDR3: CASSLPGGNSPLHF. In DNA, the CDR3 is TGCGCCAGCAGCTTGCCTGGGGGCAATTCACCCCTCCACTTT.

The CDR3 DNA follows: TGTGCCAGCAGTTCCTGGGGCAGCAGCTCCTACAATGAGCAGTTCTTC. Translating it yields CASSSWGSSSYNEQFF. The gene calls are TRBV27 and TRBJ2-1, with D possibly TRBD1 on 5 matching bases. V was pared by 4 bases and J by 0 bases, with 13 bases between. Per the germline V gene, CDR1 is MNHEY and CDR2 is SMNVEV (reference sequence). The CDR3 extends over 16 amino acids.

This clone appeared a single time. The chain employs TRBV15 and TRBJ2-2, with a possible D match to TRBD1 (6 bases). From germline, CDR1 is LNHNV and CDR2 YYDKDF (reference sequence). V was pared by 0 bases and J by 0 bases, with 11 bases between. The CDR3 runs to 17 residues. CDR3 in DNA: TGTGCCACCAGCAGAGACCGAGGGACACCGAACACCGGGGAGCTGTTTTTT. It codes for CATSRDRGTPNTGELFF.

This clone was counted once. CDR3 DNA: TGTGCCAGCAGTTTGGTTCCTAGCGGAGCGAACACCGGGGAGCTGTTTTTT. Its translation: CASSLVPSGANTGELFF. The chain couples TRBV27 to TRBJ2-2, with 7 bases that match TRBD2. Germline CDR1 MNHEY, CDR2 SMNVEV (reference sequence). CDR3 size: 17 residues. With 3 bases clipped from V and 0 bases from J, the junction kept 7 bases outside the gene matches.

The chain uses TRBV7-9 and TRBJ1-3; 7 bases fit TRBD1. CDR3 length: 15 amino acids. CDR1 and CDR2 (germline): SEHNR, FQNEAQ (reference sequence). The trim removed 1 base at V and 4 bases at J, leaving 4 bases unmatched. The CDR3 DNA reads TGTGCCAGCAGCTTAGAGGGGGCGCACGGAAACACCATATATTTT. Its protein is CASSLEGAHGNTIYF.

This clone was counted at least ten times. The chain has TRBV19 and TRBJ2-1; D is ambiguous. Looked up from germline, CDR1 is LNHDA and CDR2 is SQIVND (reference sequence). This CDR3 is built from 13 residues. V lost 4 bases and J lost 7, with 11 bases in between. The CDR3 spells CASSRAGNNEQFF. The CDR3 region has the DNA TGTGCCAGTAGTAGGGCAGGCAATAATGAGCAGTTCTTC.

In DNA form, the CDR3 reads TGTGCCAGCAGGCCTACCTTCCGACTAGCGGCCTACGAGCAGTACGTC. This translates into CASRPTFRLAAYEQYV. The rearrangement uses TRBV28 and TRBJ2-7; 9 nucleotides match TRBD2. Losses at the gene ends were 6 bases for V and 2 bases for J; bases not matched to a gene: 11. The CDR3 contains 16 residues. Germline loops: CDR1 MDHEN, CDR2 SYDVKM.

This chain joins TRBV3-1 (or the pseudogene TRBV3-2) and TRBJ1-3; possibly TRBD1 for D (6 bases). The CDR3 totals 16 residues. The V and J ends lost 4 bases and 4 bases respectively, with 17 bases between them. Germline assignment: CDR1 LGHDT and CDR2 YNNKEL (reference sequence). CDR3 DNA: TGTGCCAGCAGCCCCCACAGGGCCGCTGCCGGAAACACCATATATTTT. Protein: CASSPHRAAAGNTIYF.

This clone was picked up a small number of times. The chain employs TRBV11-2 and TRBJ1-2; TRBD1 matches at 7 bases. V gave up 4 bases and J gave up 4 bases; unmatched junction bases: 9. Germline V CDR1 and CDR2: SGHAT, FQNNGV. This CDR3 contains 15 residues. The DNA of the CDR3 is TGTGCCAGCAGCTATGACAGGGTAGTACGCTATGGCTACACCTTC. Protein sequence: CASSYDRVVRYGYTF.